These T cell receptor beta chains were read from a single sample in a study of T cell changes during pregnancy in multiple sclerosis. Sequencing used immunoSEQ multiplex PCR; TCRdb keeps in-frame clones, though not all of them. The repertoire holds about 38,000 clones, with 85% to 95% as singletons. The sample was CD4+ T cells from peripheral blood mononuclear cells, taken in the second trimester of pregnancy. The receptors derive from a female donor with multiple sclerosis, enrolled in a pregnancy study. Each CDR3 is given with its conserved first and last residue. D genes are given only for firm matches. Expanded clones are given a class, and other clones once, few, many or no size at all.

CDR3nt: TGCGCCAGCAGCTTGGAAGGCAGGGGAACAGATACGCAGTATTTT
CDR3aa: CASSLEGRGTDTQYF
d_gene: NA
j_gene: TRBJ2-3
abundance: NA
v_gene: TRBV5-1

CDR3nt: TGCGCCAGCAGGGGGCTCGTGGGCGAGCAGTACTTC
CDR3aa: CASRGLVGEQYF
d_gene: TRBD1
j_gene: TRBJ2-7
abundance: NA
v_gene: TRBV27

CDR3nt: TGCGCCAGCAGCTTAGGCAGGGGGCACACCGGGGAGCTGTTTTTT
CDR3aa: CASSLGRGHTGELFF
d_gene: TRBD1
j_gene: TRBJ2-2
abundance: NA
v_gene: TRBV5-1

CDR3nt: TGTGCCAGCAGCTCGGGGACAGCCAACAATCAGCCCCAGCATTTT
CDR3aa: CASSSGTANNQPQHF
d_gene: TRBD1
j_gene: TRBJ1-5
abundance: NA
v_gene: TRBV7-2

CDR3nt: TGTGCCATCGGCCGGGACTTTTCAGGCGAGCAGTACTTC
CDR3aa: CAIGRDFSGEQYF
d_gene: NA
j_gene: TRBJ2-7
abundance: NA
v_gene: TRBV10-3

CDR3nt: TGTGCCAGCAGTTACTCGAGCACGAATTCACCCCTCCACTTT
CDR3aa: CASSYSSTNSPLHF
d_gene: NA
j_gene: TRBJ1-6
abundance: NA
v_gene: TRBV6-5

CDR3nt: TGCGCCAGCAGCCTACGACAGGGGGCACAACTAGAAAAACTGTTTTTT
CDR3aa: CASSLRQGAQLEKLFF
d_gene: TRBD1
j_gene: TRBJ1-4
abundance: NA
v_gene: TRBV4-3

CDR3nt: TGTGCCAGTGGAAAAGCGGTTAACACTGAAGCTTTCTTT
CDR3aa: CASGKAVNTEAFF
d_gene: NA
j_gene: TRBJ1-1
abundance: once
v_gene: TRBV19

CDR3nt: TGCGCCAGCAGCCAAAGCCCGAACACCGGGGAGCTGTTTTTT
CDR3aa: CASSQSPNTGELFF
d_gene: NA
j_gene: TRBJ2-2
abundance: NA
v_gene: TRBV4-1

CDR3nt: TGTGCCAGCTCCGAGAGCCGGGGGAGAGATGGCTATGGCTACACCTTC
CDR3aa: CASSESRGRDGYGYTF
d_gene: NA
j_gene: TRBJ1-2
abundance: NA
v_gene: TRBV18

CDR3nt: TGTGCCAGCAGTTTAGCAGGCGGGTACTCCTACGAGCAGTACTTC
CDR3aa: CASSLAGGYSYEQYF
d_gene: NA
j_gene: TRBJ2-7
abundance: NA
v_gene: TRBV28

CDR3nt: TGTGCCAGCAGCTTAGCGCTCGACAGGGGCCGTAATGAAAAACTGTTTTTT
CDR3aa: CASSLALDRGRNEKLFF
d_gene: TRBD1
j_gene: TRBJ1-4
abundance: NA
v_gene: TRBV7-9

CDR3nt: TGTGCCAGCACTCAGGGGGGCAGGTATAATTCACCCCTCCACTTT
CDR3aa: CASTQGGRYNSPLHF
d_gene: TRBD1
j_gene: TRBJ1-6
abundance: NA
v_gene: TRBV2

CDR3nt: TGTGCCAGCAGCTTAAGAGGGACAGGGAATTCACCCCTCCACTTT
CDR3aa: CASSLRGTGNSPLHF
d_gene: TRBD1
j_gene: TRBJ1-6
abundance: NA
v_gene: TRBV11-1

CDR3nt: TGTGCCAGCAGCTCCCCGGACGGGGGGCCTGAAGCTTTCTTT
CDR3aa: CASSSPDGGPEAFF
d_gene: NA
j_gene: TRBJ1-1
abundance: NA
v_gene: TRBV7-9

CDR3nt: TGCGCCAGCAGCTTGGACAGGGGAAACACCGGGGAGCTGTTTTTT
CDR3aa: CASSLDRGNTGELFF
d_gene: TRBD1
j_gene: TRBJ2-2
abundance: NA
v_gene: TRBV5-1

CDR3nt: TGTGCCAGCAGCTTTGGGACTAGGAGGGATGAGCAGTTCTTC
CDR3aa: CASSFGTRRDEQFF
d_gene: TRBD2
j_gene: TRBJ2-1
abundance: NA
v_gene: TRBV7-3

CDR3nt: TGTGCCAGCAGTAGGACAGGGTTCGCAAACAATGAGCAGTTCTTC
CDR3aa: CASSRTGFANNEQFF
d_gene: TRBD1
j_gene: TRBJ2-1
abundance: NA
v_gene: TRBV25-1

CDR3nt: TGTGCCAGCAGCCGCAGGGTATCAGATACGCAGTATTTT
CDR3aa: CASSRRVSDTQYF
d_gene: NA
j_gene: TRBJ2-3
abundance: NA
v_gene: TRBV6-5

CDR3nt: TGTGCCAGCAGCTTTTGGGACAGGGTTGTTAGAGCTGAAGCTTTCTTT
CDR3aa: CASSFWDRVVRAEAFF
d_gene: TRBD1
j_gene: TRBJ1-1
abundance: NA
v_gene: TRBV5-4

CDR3nt: TGCGCCAGCAGCTTGGTCACTTCAGGGGACGTGGCAGATACGCAGTATTTT
CDR3aa: CASSLVTSGDVADTQYF
d_gene: NA
j_gene: TRBJ2-3
abundance: NA
v_gene: TRBV5-1

CDR3nt: TGTGCCAGCAGCTTAGCACGGACAATTTGGACCAAAAACATTCAGTACTTC
CDR3aa: CASSLARTIWTKNIQYF
d_gene: NA
j_gene: TRBJ2-4
abundance: NA
v_gene: TRBV7-8

CDR3nt: TGCGCCAGCAGCTTGGGACAGGGCTGGACTGAAGCTTTCTTT
CDR3aa: CASSLGQGWTEAFF
d_gene: TRBD1
j_gene: TRBJ1-1
abundance: NA
v_gene: TRBV5-1

CDR3nt: TGCGCCAGCAGCTTGGGGGGCACTAATGAAAAACTGTTTTTT
CDR3aa: CASSLGGTNEKLFF
d_gene: NA
j_gene: TRBJ1-4
abundance: NA
v_gene: TRBV5-1

CDR3nt: TGTGCCAGTCACCTCTCGACTAGCGGGGTCGGAGATACGCAGTATTTT
CDR3aa: CASHLSTSGVGDTQYF
d_gene: TRBD2
j_gene: TRBJ2-3
abundance: NA
v_gene: TRBV2

CDR3nt: TGTGCCAGCCATATCAAAGGGACAGGCGTTGGGAACACTGAAGCTTTCTTT
CDR3aa: CASHIKGTGVGNTEAFF
d_gene: TRBD1
j_gene: TRBJ1-1
abundance: NA
v_gene: TRBV2

CDR3nt: TGTGCCAGCAGTGAGCTTTCGGTGAACACTGAAGCTTTCTTT
CDR3aa: CASSELSVNTEAFF
d_gene: NA
j_gene: TRBJ1-1
abundance: NA
v_gene: TRBV25-1

CDR3nt: TGTGCCAGCAGTTACTCGTGGACTCTCAATCAGCCCCAGCATTTT
CDR3aa: CASSYSWTLNQPQHF
d_gene: NA
j_gene: TRBJ1-5
abundance: NA
v_gene: TRBV6-5

CDR3nt: TGTGCTAGTGGTTTGTACACGGGGAACTATGGCTACACCTTC
CDR3aa: CASGLYTGNYGYTF
d_gene: NA
j_gene: TRBJ1-2
abundance: NA
v_gene: TRBV12-5

CDR3nt: TGTGCCTGGAGGCGGAGGACGAACACCGGGGAGCTGTTTTTT
CDR3aa: CAWRRRTNTGELFF
d_gene: NA
j_gene: TRBJ2-2
abundance: NA
v_gene: TRBV30

CDR3nt: TGTGCCAGCAGCGTAGGGTCGGACAGCTCCTACAATGAGCAGTTCTTC
CDR3aa: CASSVGSDSSYNEQFF
d_gene: NA
j_gene: TRBJ2-1
abundance: NA
v_gene: TRBV9

CDR3nt: TGTGCCATGACTAGTGTCGGGGAGCTGTTTTTT
CDR3aa: CAMTSVGELFF
d_gene: NA
j_gene: TRBJ2-2
abundance: NA
v_gene: TRBV2

CDR3nt: TGTGCCAGTTCGCGGACAGTCTATGGCTACACCTTC
CDR3aa: CASSRTVYGYTF
d_gene: NA
j_gene: TRBJ1-2
abundance: NA
v_gene: TRBV19

CDR3nt: TGTGCCAGCAGTTCTCTACGGACAGGGAACTCCTACGAGCAGTACTTC
CDR3aa: CASSSLRTGNSYEQYF
d_gene: TRBD1
j_gene: TRBJ2-7
abundance: NA
v_gene: TRBV28

CDR3nt: TGTGCCAGCACTCCCGGGGGTAGGGCACGGAACACTGAAGCTTTCTTT
CDR3aa: CASTPGGRARNTEAFF
d_gene: NA
j_gene: TRBJ1-1
abundance: NA
v_gene: TRBV5-4

CDR3nt: TGCGCCAGCAGCTTAAGCGGGGGAAGCACAGATACGCAGTATTTT
CDR3aa: CASSLSGGSTDTQYF
d_gene: TRBD2
j_gene: TRBJ2-3
abundance: once
v_gene: TRBV5-1

CDR3nt: TGCGCCAGCAGCTTGGCTATCCCGGGACAGGGGTCAGGGGCCAACGTCCTGACTTTC
CDR3aa: CASSLAIPGQGSGANVLTF
d_gene: TRBD1
j_gene: TRBJ2-6
abundance: NA
v_gene: TRBV5-1

CDR3nt: TGCGCCAGCAGCCCAACAGGGGGCAGGACTGAAGCTTTCTTT
CDR3aa: CASSPTGGRTEAFF
d_gene: TRBD1
j_gene: TRBJ1-1
abundance: NA
v_gene: TRBV4-1

CDR3nt: TGTGCCAGCAGCAAGGAGGACTGGGTAAACTATGGCTACACCTTC
CDR3aa: CASSKEDWVNYGYTF
d_gene: NA
j_gene: TRBJ1-2
abundance: NA
v_gene: TRBV21-1

CDR3nt: TGCAGTGCTAGAGCGGAGGATACGCAGTATTTT
CDR3aa: CSARAEDTQYF
d_gene: NA
j_gene: TRBJ2-3
abundance: once
v_gene: TRBV20-1

CDR3nt: TGCGCCAGCAGCAGGGACAGGGGGGATGAAAAACTGTTTTTT
CDR3aa: CASSRDRGDEKLFF
d_gene: TRBD1
j_gene: TRBJ1-4
abundance: NA
v_gene: TRBV5-1

CDR3nt: TGCGCCAGCAGCTCACCCTACGGGGGCTACACCTTC
CDR3aa: CASSSPYGGYTF
d_gene: NA
j_gene: TRBJ1-2
abundance: NA
v_gene: TRBV5-1

CDR3nt: TGTGCCAGCAGTGGGGGGGGTAGGACCCCCTACGAGCAGTACTTC
CDR3aa: CASSGGGRTPYEQYF
d_gene: TRBD2
j_gene: TRBJ2-7
abundance: NA
v_gene: TRBV2

CDR3nt: TGTGCCAGCAGTTTAAGCATGAACTATGGCTACACCTTC
CDR3aa: CASSLSMNYGYTF
d_gene: NA
j_gene: TRBJ1-2
abundance: NA
v_gene: TRBV28

CDR3nt: TGTGCCTGGAATGAGGGAGATCAGCCCCAGCATTTT
CDR3aa: CAWNEGDQPQHF
d_gene: NA
j_gene: TRBJ1-5
abundance: NA
v_gene: TRBV30

CDR3nt: TGTGCCACCAGCCGACGGACAGGGGCAACTAATGAAAAACTGTTTTTT
CDR3aa: CATSRRTGATNEKLFF
d_gene: TRBD1
j_gene: TRBJ1-4
abundance: NA
v_gene: TRBV15

CDR3nt: TGTGCTAGTGGTTTTTCCCCCGACAGGATTAAAAATCAGCCCCAGCATTTT
CDR3aa: CASGFSPDRIKNQPQHF
d_gene: NA
j_gene: TRBJ1-5
abundance: NA
v_gene: TRBV12-5

CDR3nt: TGTGCCAGCACCTCCTACTACGAGCAGTACTTC
CDR3aa: CASTSYYEQYF
d_gene: NA
j_gene: TRBJ2-7
abundance: NA
v_gene: TRBV28

CDR3nt: TGTGCCAGCAGCCCCAACGCTGGCAGGGATCTCGGCACTGAAGCTTTCTTT
CDR3aa: CASSPNAGRDLGTEAFF
d_gene: NA
j_gene: TRBJ1-1
abundance: NA
v_gene: TRBV7-9

CDR3nt: TGTGCCAGCAGAATTTTGGACAGGGCGATCTACGAGCAGTACTTC
CDR3aa: CASRILDRAIYEQYF
d_gene: TRBD1
j_gene: TRBJ2-7
abundance: NA
v_gene: TRBV5-7

CDR3nt: TGCGCCAGCAGCTTGGGGGCGGGCAGCTCTAGCACAGATACGCAGTATTTT
CDR3aa: CASSLGAGSSSTDTQYF
d_gene: NA
j_gene: TRBJ2-3
abundance: NA
v_gene: TRBV5-1

CDR3nt: TGTGCCAGCAGCTTAGCGGGGGGGTCGGAGACCCAGTACTTC
CDR3aa: CASSLAGGSETQYF
d_gene: TRBD2
j_gene: TRBJ2-5
abundance: NA
v_gene: TRBV7-2

CDR3nt: TGTGCCAGCAGCGTAGCTGCCGGGGGGAGAACTGAAGCTTTCTTT
CDR3aa: CASSVAAGGRTEAFF
d_gene: NA
j_gene: TRBJ1-1
abundance: NA
v_gene: TRBV9

CDR3nt: TGTGCCAGCTCACCGGACAGGGGTGGTCAGCCCCAGCATTTT
CDR3aa: CASSPDRGGQPQHF
d_gene: TRBD1
j_gene: TRBJ1-5
abundance: few
v_gene: TRBV18

CDR3nt: TGTGCCTGGAGTGTAGCAGGGGCAGTACCGGAAAATAGCACAGATACGCAGTATTTT
CDR3aa: CAWSVAGAVPENSTDTQYF
d_gene: NA
j_gene: TRBJ2-3
abundance: NA
v_gene: TRBV30